The 9 T cell receptor beta chains listed next were all sequenced from one sample in a study of T cell responses to AZD1222 COVID-19 vaccine. Sequenced by immunoSEQ multiplex PCR; TCRdb stores in-frame clones only, minus some. In the table there are 150,000 or so clones, around 93% of which are singletons. The sample consisted of peripheral blood, taken 28 days after the second AZD1222 dose. The receptors stem from an adult who received the AZD1222 COVID-19 vaccine.

This clone was seen more than once but under ten times. The chain uses TRBV10-3 and TRBJ1-1, with D tentatively TRBD1 (5 bases). Per the germline V gene, CDR1 is ENHRY and CDR2 is SYGVKD. V was shortened by 3 bases and J by 1 base, with 15 bases between the two germline ends. This CDR3 spans 16 amino acids. CDR3 in DNA: TGTGCCATCAGTGATATCAAGGGTAGGGGGAACACTGAAGCTTTCTTT. Its protein is CAISDIKGRGNTEAFF.

This chain connects TRBV10-3 to TRBJ2-1; 10 bases are shared with TRBD2. Germline-derived CDR1 and CDR2 are ENHRY and SYGVKD. V shed 3 bases, J shed 8 bases, and the junction held 16 bases outside the gene matches. This CDR3 comprises 18 residues. The CDR3 DNA reads as TGTGCCATCAGTGATCAGTCTAGCGGGAGTCCTTGGCGGGATGAGCAGTTCTTC. The encoded protein is CAISDQSSGSPWRDEQFF.

V and J are TRBV5-6 and TRBJ2-3; D not certain. Germline CDR1 reads SGHDT; CDR2 reads YYEEEE. This CDR3 has 15 amino acids. V lost 0 bases and J lost 2, with 10 bases in between. This CDR3 is CASSLGGWNTDTQYF. CDR3 bases: TGTGCCAGCAGCTTGGGTGGTTGGAACACAGATACGCAGTATTTT.

The CDR3 protein is CASSITGGTGNTIYF. CDR3 DNA sequence: TGTGCCAGCAGCATCACAGGGGGAACGGGAAACACCATATATTTT. The chain links TRBV5-5 to TRBJ1-3, with TRBD1 identical over 8 bases. Looked up from germline, CDR1 is SGHKS and CDR2 is YYEKEE (reference sequence). V lost 4 bases, J lost 4 bases, and 7 bases stayed unmatched. The CDR3 covers 15 residues.

The chain has TRBV18 and TRBJ2-1; 10 nucleotides align to TRBD2. From germline, CDR1 is KGHSH and CDR2 LQKENI. The CDR3 is made up of 17 amino acids. With 3 bases clipped from V and 4 bases from J, the junction kept 9 bases outside the gene matches. CDR3 bases: TGTGCCAGCTCACCTCGAGTAGCGGGAGGATTTTACAATGAGCAGTTCTTC. Amino acids: CASSPRVAGGFYNEQFF.

The V and J genes are TRBV5-1 and TRBJ2-5; D may be TRBD1 (6 bases). This CDR3 spans 16 amino acids. With 0 bases removed from V and 2 bases from J, the gap between germline ends came to 14 bases. Per the germline V gene, CDR1 is SGHRS and CDR2 is YFSETQ. The CDR3 region is CASSLGPLGQQETQYF. The CDR3 region has the DNA TGCGCCAGCAGCTTGGGACCCCTCGGACAGCAAGAGACCCAGTACTTC. Complete variable domain (other parts from reference TRBV5-1 and TRBJ2-5): KAGVTQTPRYLIKTRGQQVTLSCSPISGHRSVSWYQQTPGQGLQFLFEYFSETQRNKGNFPGRFSGRQFSNSRSEMNVSTLELGDSALYLCASSLGPLGQQETQYFGPGTRLLVL.

This chain uses TRBV5-4 with TRBJ2-7; D not resolved. The V end lost 2 bases, the J end lost 0 bases, and 15 bases lay between the germline ends. The CDR3 runs 16 residues. Germline CDR1 and CDR2: SGHNT and YYREEE (reference sequence). This CDR3 reads CASSLGWRKSSYEQYF. The CDR3 DNA reads as TGTGCCAGCAGCTTAGGGTGGCGGAAGAGCTCCTACGAGCAGTACTTC.

Worth noting for this clone: At one boundary the junction diverges from the germline segment, which might be a read error. Other DNA sequences in this sample translate to the same CDR3. The V gene is TRBV6-5, the J gene TRBJ1-1; TRBD1 might be the D (5 bases). Germline V CDR1 and CDR2: MNHEY, SVGAGI. The CDR3 sequence is 12 residues long. The CDR3 nucleotides read TGCGCCAGCAGTTACTCGGGCGGGGACGCTTTCTTT. Translation: CASSYSGGDAFF.

This chain joins TRBV7-2 and TRBJ1-4, with D tentatively TRBD1 (5 bases). Germline CDR1 reads SGHTA; CDR2 reads FQGNSA. V was clipped by 1 base and J by 6 bases, with 12 bases between them. This CDR3 is 15 amino acids long. As DNA, the CDR3 is TGTGCCAGCAGCTTAGATGGCAGGGCCGATGAAAAACTGTTTTTT. Its protein is CASSLDGRADEKLFF. Full variable domain (rest looked up from reference TRBV7-2 and TRBJ1-4): GAGVSQSPSNKVTEKGKDVELRCDPISGHTALYWYRQSLGQGLEFLIYFQGNSAPDKSGLPSDRFSAERTGGSVSTLTIQRTQQEDSAVYLCASSLDGRADEKLFFGSGTQLSVL.